The 32 T cell receptor beta chains in this list originate from one sample, sequenced in a study of radiation and T cells in renal cell carcinoma. Time point here: baseline pretreatment blood. Regarding treatment: 15 Gy SBRT to primary tumor, nephrectomy 4 weeks later. Data came from immunoSEQ multiplex PCR; TCRdb stores just in-frame clones and leaves some out. The repertoire consists of 95,000 or so clones, with 70% to 90% occurring once and the leading ten covering less than 10%. Sequenced here: blood, sampled from a patient whose treatment included radiotherapy and nephrectomy. These receptors were taken from a man over 45 with renal cell carcinoma.

The chain joins TRBV7-3 to TRBJ2-2, with 10 positions matching TRBD2. The V gene's germline CDR1 is SGHTA and CDR2 FQGTGA. V gave up 1 base and J gave up 7 bases; unmatched junction bases: 9. The CDR3 totals 17 residues. CDR3: CASSLNSGGARNGELFF. DNA of the CDR3: TGTGCCAGCAGCTTAAACAGCGGGGGGGCCCGAAACGGGGAGCTGTTTTTT.

The chain employs TRBV21-1 and TRBJ2-6; the table's D call, TRBD1, was not checked against the DNA. TRBV21-1 is a known pseudogene. This CDR3 region has 18 residues. The CDR3 loop is CASSRKRSGDGGANVLTF. CDR3 DNA: TGTGCCAGCAGCAGGAAAAGATCAGGGGACGGTGGGGCCAACGTCCTGACTTTC.

The chain recombines TRBV27 with TRBJ2-1; 9 positions match TRBD2. The CDR3 is 18 amino acids. Trimming at V came to 6 bases and at J to 8 bases, leaving 20 bases not matched to a gene. Germline V lookup: CDR1 MNHEY, CDR2 SMNVEV (reference sequence). CDR3 coding DNA: TGTGCCAGCAGCCGAAACCCGACTTTAGCGGGAGTAGTATATGAGCAGTTCTTC. Amino acids: CASSRNPTLAGVVYEQFF.

This sequence joins TRBV28 and TRBJ1-5; maybe TRBD1 (6 bases). Trimming pared 8 bases from V and 1 base from J, leaving 15 bases between. The CDR3 totals 15 residues. From germline, CDR1 is MDHEN and CDR2 SYDVKM. CDR3 sequence: CASVVGTPSNQPQHF. The CDR3 region has the DNA TGTGCCAGCGTAGTAGGGACACCGAGCAATCAGCCCCAGCATTTT.

This clone showed up just a few times. The V and J genes are TRBV2 and TRBJ1-2, with 8 nucleotides matching TRBD1. Unmatched junction bases numbered 8, after V lost 6 bases and J lost 5 bases. Germline loops: CDR1 SNHLY, CDR2 FYNNEI. This CDR3 contains 14 residues. The CDR3 bases are TGTGCCAGCAGCATTCGGACAGGGCGATATGGCTACACCTTC. Protein sequence: CASSIRTGRYGYTF.

The rearrangement joins TRBV2 to TRBJ1-2; a weak D match, TRBD1 (6 bases). Trimming shortened V by 0 bases and J by 7 bases, and 15 bases separated the two germline ends. CDR3 size: 15 residues. Germline loops: CDR1 SNHLY, CDR2 FYNNEI. The CDR3 DNA reads TGTGCCAGCAGTGAAGCGCTTCTGACGGGGGCTGGCTACACCTTC. It yields the protein CASSEALLTGAGYTF.

The sample holds a few counts of this clone. The chain has TRBV5-6 and TRBJ2-5; the match to TRBD1 covers 7 bases. The CDR3 has 13 residues. Germline trimming cut 0 bases from V and 4 bases from J; bases unmatched to any gene: 0. CDR1 and CDR2 from the germline V gene are SGHDT and YYEEEE. Here the CDR3 DNA reads TGTGCCAGCAGCTTGGACAGGGGAGAGACCCAGTACTTC. Its translation: CASSLDRGETQYF.

The chain is built from TRBV4-1 and TRBJ2-7, with 9 bases lining up with TRBD2. Germline CDR1 and CDR2: MGHRA and YSYEKL. V lost 4 bases to trimming and J lost 0 bases; unmatched junction nucleotides: 1. The CDR3 is made up of 14 amino acids. CDR3 residues: CASSLSGSSYEQYF. The DNA for the CDR3 is TGCGCCAGCAGCCTTAGCGGGAGCTCCTACGAGCAGTACTTC.

V usage is TRBV7-2 and J usage is TRBJ2-1; TRBD2 matches 7 bases. V shed 2 bases, J shed 1 base, and the junction held 8 bases outside the gene matches. CDR1 is SGHTA and CDR2 is FQGNSA in the germline V gene. This CDR3 contains 17 residues. The CDR3 sequence: CASSLLGRAPSYNEQFF. The DNA of the CDR3 is TGTGCCAGCAGCTTACTAGGGAGGGCCCCGTCCTACAATGAGCAGTTCTTC. The full variable domain, with the rest looked up from reference TRBV7-2 and TRBJ2-1, is GAGVSQSPSNKVTEKGKDVELRCDPISGHTALYWYRQSLGQGLEFLIYFQGNSAPDKSGLPSDRFSAERTGGSVSTLTIQRTQQEDSAVYLCASSLLGRAPSYNEQFFGPGTRLTVL.

The chain carries TRBV6-5 and TRBJ1-2; tentatively, D is TRBD1 (6 bases). Germline CDR1 reads MNHEY; CDR2 reads SVGAGI. CDR3 length: 12 residues. V dropped 8 bases and J dropped 8 bases, with 15 bases sitting between them. CDR3 DNA: TGTGCCAGCCATAGACAGGCGGGCGGCTACACCTTC. Its translation: CASHRQAGGYTF.

The J gene is TRBJ1-2, the V gene TRBV28, with 8 bases that match TRBD1. In germline, CDR1 is MDHEN, CDR2 SYDVKM. The V gene end was trimmed by 2 bases and the J gene end by 5 bases; junction bases not matched to a gene: 7. CDR3 length: 15 residues. The CDR3 coding sequence is TGTGCCAGCAGTTTAAGGGACAGGTTTTGGTATGGCTACACCTTC. Its protein is CASSLRDRFWYGYTF.

The CDR3 DNA is TGTGCCAGCAGCTTAGATAGGGGATCTGAAGCTTTCTTT. It specifies CASSLDRGSEAFF. The V gene is TRBV11-2, the J gene TRBJ1-1; D perhaps matches TRBD1 (5 bases). CDR3 length: 13 amino acids. The V end lost 0 bases, the J end lost 6 bases, and 8 bases lay between the germline ends. The germline gives CDR1 SGHAT, CDR2 FQNNGV. The whole variable domain, filled in from reference TRBV11-2 and TRBJ1-1, reads EAGVAQSPRYKIIEKRQSVAFWCNPISGHATLYWYQQILGQGPKLLIQFQNNGVVDDSQLPKDRFSAERLKGVDSTLKIQPAKLEDSAVYLCASSLDRGSEAFFGQGTRLTVV.

The chain uses TRBV6-1 and TRBJ1-4; no firm D call. Germline-derived CDR1 and CDR2 are MNHNS and SASEGT. Between the trimmed V and J ends, which lost 5 bases and 4 bases, there was a span of 11 bases. The CDR3 contains 14 residues. The CDR3 sequence is CASSSGDFNEKLFF. The DNA for the CDR3 is TGTGCCAGCAGTTCAGGCGACTTTAATGAAAAACTGTTTTTT.

V gene TRBV5-1 combines with J gene TRBJ2-1, with unresolved D. CDR3 length equals 11 residues. Germline CDR1 SGHRS, CDR2 YFSETQ. Trimming took 3 bases from V and 4 from J, leaving 2 bases between them. CDR3 in amino acids: CASSSYNEQFF. CDR3 nucleotides: TGCGCCAGCAGCTCGTACAATGAGCAGTTCTTC. Complete variable domain (other parts from reference TRBV5-1 and TRBJ2-1): KAGVTQTPRYLIKTRGQQVTLSCSPISGHRSVSWYQQTPGQGLQFLFEYFSETQRNKGNFPGRFSGRQFSNSRSEMNVSTLELGDSALYLCASSSYNEQFFGPGTRLTVL.

This chain uses TRBV5-1 with TRBJ2-7; possibly TRBD1 or TRBD2 for D (6 bases each). Germline CDR1 reads SGHRS; CDR2 reads YFSETQ. The length of the CDR3 is 15 residues. V was pared by 4 bases and J by 2 bases, with 16 bases between. The CDR3 loop is CASSAQGGPTYEQYF. The CDR3 nucleotides read TGCGCCAGCAGCGCACAGGGAGGACCGACCTACGAGCAGTACTTC.

In the case of this clone: The germline gene is not matched at one end of the junction; a read error may be the cause. The V call is TRBV7-8, the J call TRBJ2-7, with TRBD1 matching over 8 bases. In germline, CDR1 is SGHVS, CDR2 FQNEAQ. The CDR3 has 15 amino acids. DNA of the CDR3: TGTGCCAGCAGCTCGTACAGGGGGACATTCTACGGGCAGTACTTC. Amino acids: CASSSYRGTFYGQYF.

This sequence joins TRBV11-2 and TRBJ2-5, with D perhaps matching TRBD1 or TRBD2 (6 bases each). This CDR3 has 14 amino acids. V shed 4 bases and J shed 7 bases, with 16 bases lying between them. Per the germline V gene, CDR1 is SGHAT and CDR2 is FQNNGV. The CDR3 region is CASSWGTLAATQYF. CDR3 coding DNA: TGTGCCAGCAGCTGGGGGACACTAGCCGCGACCCAGTACTTC. Full variable domain (outside the CDR3, taken from reference TRBV11-2 and TRBJ2-5): EAGVAQSPRYKIIEKRQSVAFWCNPISGHATLYWYQQILGQGPKLLIQFQNNGVVDDSQLPKDRFSAERLKGVDSTLKIQPAKLEDSAVYLCASSWGTLAATQYFGPGTRLLVL.

The chain has TRBV5-1 and TRBJ1-2, with 9 bases lining up with TRBD1. Germline CDR1 and CDR2: SGHRS and YFSETQ. The CDR3 is 15 amino acids. The J segment lost 8 bases and the V segment lost 3 bases, leaving 11 bases of the junction unmatched. The chain's CDR3 is CASSWGTGLGEGYTF. Here the CDR3 DNA reads TGCGCCAGCAGCTGGGGGACAGGGCTGGGCGAGGGCTACACCTTC.

The chain's CDR3 is CASSFSPSSNEKLFF. CDR3 nucleotide sequence: TGTGCCAGCAGCTTCAGCCCCAGCTCTAATGAAAAACTGTTTTTT. The chain has TRBV5-5 and TRBJ1-4, with no clear D. This CDR3 contains 15 residues. Germline-derived CDR1 and CDR2 are SGHKS and YYEKEE (reference sequence). With 2 bases removed from V and 3 bases from J, the gap between germline ends came to 11 bases. Complete variable domain (other parts from reference TRBV5-5 and TRBJ1-4): DAGVTQSPTHLIKTRGQQVTLRCSPISGHKSVSWYQQVLGQGPQFIFQYYEKEERGRGNFPDRFSARQFPNYSSELNVNALLLGDSALYLCASSFSPSSNEKLFFGSGTQLSVL.

The chain links TRBV29-1 to TRBJ1-2; D not resolved. The CDR3 is 15 residues long. CDR1 and CDR2 from the germline V gene are SQVTM and ANQGSEA. Trimming removed 0 bases at V and 3 bases at J, with 14 bases between. The CDR3 region has the DNA TGCAGCGTTGAAGATCGCCCAGGTTCGGACTATGGCTACACCTTC. This translates into CSVEDRPGSDYGYTF.

The V gene is TRBV29-1, the J gene TRBJ2-7, with 10 positions matching TRBD2. The CDR3 has 17 amino acids. J lost 5 bases, V lost 1 base, and 14 bases had no gene match. The germline V gene encodes CDR1 SQVTM and CDR2 ANQGSEA. The CDR3 is CSVEGDSSGTSVDEQYF. CDR3 sequence (DNA): TGCAGCGTTGAAGGGGACAGCTCCGGGACTAGCGTTGACGAGCAGTACTTC.

This sequence joins TRBV5-1 and TRBJ1-2; 9 nucleotides agree with TRBD1. J gave up 6 bases and V 4 bases, and 4 bases lay outside the gene matches. Germline loops: CDR1 SGHRS, CDR2 YFSETQ. The CDR3 consists of 13 residues. The chain's CDR3 is CASSPGQGDGYTF. The CDR3 DNA reads as TGCGCCAGCAGCCCGGGACAGGGCGATGGCTACACCTTC. Supplemented by reference TRBV5-1 and TRBJ1-2, the full variable domain reads KAGVTQTPRYLIKTRGQQVTLSCSPISGHRSVSWYQQTPGQGLQFLFEYFSETQRNKGNFPGRFSGRQFSNSRSEMNVSTLELGDSALYLCASSPGQGDGYTFGSGTRLTVV.

DNA for the CDR3: TGTGCCAGCAGAAGGGACTCCTACAATGAGCAGTTCTTC. As protein: CASRRDSYNEQFF. The chain joins TRBV6-5 to TRBJ2-1; no firm D call. The CDR3 is 13 amino acids. CDR1 and CDR2 from the germline V gene are MNHEY and SVGAGI. V was cut by 6 bases and J by 0 bases, with 6 bases left in between.

The chain links TRBV5-5 to TRBJ2-5; no firm D call. CDR3 size: 13 residues. CDR1 SGHKS and CDR2 YYEKEE come from the germline V gene (reference sequence). V shed 0 bases and J shed 2 bases, with 5 bases lying between them. Here the CDR3 reads CASSLGPQETQYF. The CDR3 nucleotides are TGTGCCAGCAGCTTGGGACCGCAAGAGACCCAGTACTTC.

The gene calls are TRBV15 and TRBJ2-5; the D gene is possibly TRBD1 (6 bases). This CDR3 has 15 residues. Germline V gene sequence: CDR1 LNHNV, CDR2 YYDKDF (reference sequence). V lost 0 bases, J lost 5 bases, and 13 bases lay in between. DNA of the CDR3: TGTGCCACCAGCAGAGATAGGACAGTAGGCGAGACCCAGTACTTC. This codes for CATSRDRTVGETQYF.

Comments on this clone: The junction shows a germline mismatch at one end, possibly a read error. The chain is built from TRBV28 and TRBJ2-7; D is ambiguous. The CDR3 covers 15 residues. CDR1 and CDR2 from the germline V gene are MDHEN and SYDVKM. DNA of the CDR3: TGTGCCAGTAGTTACACCATGACCGGCAAAGTCGAGCAGTACTTC. This codes for CASSYTMTGKVEQYF.

The V call is TRBV7-3, the J call TRBJ1-4; unclear D gene. This CDR3 is built from 13 residues. Germline CDR1 reads SGHTA; CDR2 reads FQGTGA. V lost 0 bases and J 5 bases, leaving 4 bases between the germline ends. CDR3 sequence reads: CASSLTLNEKLFF. The CDR3 DNA reads as TGTGCCAGCAGCTTAACCCTGAATGAAAAACTGTTTTTT.

V gene TRBV2 combines with J gene TRBJ1-4; D may be TRBD1 (6 bases). The CDR3 has 14 amino acids. Trimming removed 7 bases at V and 6 bases at J, with 15 bases between. Germline CDR1 reads SNHLY; CDR2 reads FYNNEI. CDR3 region: CASNRGAMDEKLFF. The DNA of the CDR3 is TGTGCCAGCAATCGGGGGGCGATGGATGAAAAACTGTTTTTT.

The chain links TRBV7-2 to TRBJ2-7; the match to TRBD2 covers 8 bases. V shed 3 bases, J shed 7 bases, and the junction held 5 bases outside the gene matches. The CDR3 runs to 13 residues. Germline V gives CDR1 SGHTA, CDR2 FQGNSA. The CDR3 DNA reads as TGTGCCAGCAGCTTGACTAGCGTCGGTGAGCAGTACTTC. Encoded protein: CASSLTSVGEQYF.

The chain links TRBV2 to TRBJ2-2; a possible D gene is TRBD1 (5 bases). Germline loops: CDR1 SNHLY, CDR2 FYNNEI. The CDR3 has 16 residues. Between the trimmed V and J ends, which lost 0 bases and 4 bases, there was a span of 12 bases. In nucleotides, the CDR3 is TGTGCCAGCAGTGAAGCGAAGGCAGGGCTCACCGGGGAGCTGTTTTTT. Its translation: CASSEAKAGLTGELFF.

This clone was counted once. V is TRBV7-2 and J is TRBJ2-7; 9 bases are shared with TRBD2. The ends lost 1 base at V and 3 bases at J; junction bases unmatched: 4. Germline V lookup: CDR1 SGHTA, CDR2 FQGNSA. This CDR3 is 15 amino acids long. The CDR3 sequence is CASSLDASGDYEQYF. CDR3 in DNA: TGTGCCAGCAGCTTAGATGCTAGCGGGGACTACGAGCAGTACTTC.

The chain combines TRBV7-9 with TRBJ2-1; a weak D match, TRBD2 (6 bases). The length of the CDR3 is 13 residues. The V end lost 1 base, the J end lost 8 bases, and 9 bases lay between the germline ends. Per the germline V gene, CDR1 is SEHNR and CDR2 is FQNEAQ (reference sequence). DNA for the CDR3: TGTGCCAGCAGCTTAGGATCGGGGGATGAGCAGTTCTTC. Residues: CASSLGSGDEQFF.